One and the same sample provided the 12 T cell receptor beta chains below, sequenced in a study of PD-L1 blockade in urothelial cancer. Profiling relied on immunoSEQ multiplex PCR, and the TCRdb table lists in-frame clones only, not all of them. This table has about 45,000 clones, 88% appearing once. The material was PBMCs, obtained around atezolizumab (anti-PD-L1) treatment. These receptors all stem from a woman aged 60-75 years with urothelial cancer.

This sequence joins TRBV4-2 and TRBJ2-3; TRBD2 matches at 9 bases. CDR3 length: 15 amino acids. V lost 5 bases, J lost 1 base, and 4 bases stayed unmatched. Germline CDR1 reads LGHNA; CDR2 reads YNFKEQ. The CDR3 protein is CASSLGGGGTDTQYF. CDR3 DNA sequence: TGTGCCAGCAGCTTGGGCGGGGGGGGCACAGATACGCAGTATTTT.

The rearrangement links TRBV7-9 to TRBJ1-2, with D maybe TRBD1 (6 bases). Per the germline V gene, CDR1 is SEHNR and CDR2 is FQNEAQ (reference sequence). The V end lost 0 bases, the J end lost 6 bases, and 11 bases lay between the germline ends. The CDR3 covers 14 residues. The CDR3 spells CASSLAGGKNGYTF. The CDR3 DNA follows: TGTGCCAGCAGCTTAGCAGGGGGAAAAAATGGCTACACCTTC.

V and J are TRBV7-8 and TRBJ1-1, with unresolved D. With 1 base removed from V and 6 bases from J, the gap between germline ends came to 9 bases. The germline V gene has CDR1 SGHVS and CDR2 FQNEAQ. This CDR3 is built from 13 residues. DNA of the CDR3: TGTGCCAGCAGCTTAGTGGTTCCGGCTGAAGCTTTCTTT. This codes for CASSLVVPAEAFF.

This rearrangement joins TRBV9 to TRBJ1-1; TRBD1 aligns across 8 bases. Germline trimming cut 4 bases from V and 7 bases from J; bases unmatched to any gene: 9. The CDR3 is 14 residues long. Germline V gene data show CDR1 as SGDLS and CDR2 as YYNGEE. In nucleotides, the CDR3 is TGTGCCAGCAGCAAGCTAACAGGGGGGGATGAAGCTTTCTTT. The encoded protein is CASSKLTGGDEAFF.

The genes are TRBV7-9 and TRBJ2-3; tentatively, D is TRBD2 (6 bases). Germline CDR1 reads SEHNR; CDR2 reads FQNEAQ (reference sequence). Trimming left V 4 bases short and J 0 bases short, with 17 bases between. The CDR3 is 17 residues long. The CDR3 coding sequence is TGTGCCAGCAGCTCTATGGGGGGTGCTAGTAGCACAGATACGCAGTATTTT. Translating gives CASSSMGGASSTDTQYF.

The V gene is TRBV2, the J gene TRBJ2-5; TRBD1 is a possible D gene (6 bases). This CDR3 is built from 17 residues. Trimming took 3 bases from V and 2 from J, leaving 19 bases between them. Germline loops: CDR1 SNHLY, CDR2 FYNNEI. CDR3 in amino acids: CASSDILLQGTQETQYF. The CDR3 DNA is TGTGCCAGCAGTGACATCCTCCTGCAGGGGACACAAGAGACCCAGTACTTC.

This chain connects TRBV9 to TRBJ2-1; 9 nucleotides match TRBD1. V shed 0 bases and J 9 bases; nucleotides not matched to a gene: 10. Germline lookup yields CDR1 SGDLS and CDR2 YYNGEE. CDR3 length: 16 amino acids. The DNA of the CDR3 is TGTGCCAGCAGCGTAGATGGACAGGGGAGAAGAATTGAGCAGTTCTTC. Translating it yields CASSVDGQGRRIEQFF. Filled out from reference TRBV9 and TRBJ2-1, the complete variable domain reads DSGVTQTPKHLITATGQRVTLRCSPRSGDLSVYWYQQSLDQGLQFLIQYYNGEERAKGNILERFSAQQFPDLHSELNLSSLELGDSALYFCASSVDGQGRRIEQFFGPGTRLTVL.

The CDR3 DNA sequence: TGCGCCAGCAGCTTGGGGCCGTCCTACAATGAGCAGTTCTTC. It codes for CASSLGPSYNEQFF. The chain uses TRBV5-1 and TRBJ2-1; D is undetermined. The CDR3 runs to 14 residues. Germline loops: CDR1 SGHRS, CDR2 YFSETQ. The V end was cut by 0 bases, the J end by 1 base, with 5 bases between.

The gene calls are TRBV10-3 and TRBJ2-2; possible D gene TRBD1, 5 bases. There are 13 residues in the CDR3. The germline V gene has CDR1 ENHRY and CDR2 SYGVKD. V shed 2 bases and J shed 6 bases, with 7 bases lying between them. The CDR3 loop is CAISEQGPGELFF. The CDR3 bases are TGTGCCATCAGTGAGCAGGGTCCCGGGGAGCTGTTTTTT.

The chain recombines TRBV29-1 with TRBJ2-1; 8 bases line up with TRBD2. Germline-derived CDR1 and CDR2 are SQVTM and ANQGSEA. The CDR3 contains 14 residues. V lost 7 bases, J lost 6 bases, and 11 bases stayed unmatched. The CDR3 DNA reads TGCAGCGCCGAAGCGGGAGCGATTCCCAATGAGCAGTTCTTC. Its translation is CSAEAGAIPNEQFF.

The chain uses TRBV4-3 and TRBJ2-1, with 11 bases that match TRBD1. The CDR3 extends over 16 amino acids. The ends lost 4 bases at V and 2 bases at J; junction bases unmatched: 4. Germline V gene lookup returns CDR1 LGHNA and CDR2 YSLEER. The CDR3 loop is CASSRGTGGAYNEQFF. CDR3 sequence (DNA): TGCGCCAGCAGCCGGGGGACAGGGGGAGCCTACAATGAGCAGTTCTTC.

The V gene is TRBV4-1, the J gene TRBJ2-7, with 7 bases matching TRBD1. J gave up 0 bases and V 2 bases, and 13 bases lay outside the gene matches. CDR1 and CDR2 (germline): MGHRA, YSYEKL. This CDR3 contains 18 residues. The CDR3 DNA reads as TGCGCCAGCAGCCAACTCAAACAGGGGAGTAGTAGCTCCTACGAGCAGTACTTC. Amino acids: CASSQLKQGSSSSYEQYF.